This T cell receptor beta chain was captured in a study of blood T cell repertoires in COVID-19 (dated by TCRdb to the early 2020s). About the study as a whole: Collaborator samples came from the United States, Italy and Spain and covered acute and convalescent phases of COVID-19. The prospective study material was composed of cDNA or gDNA derived from T cells, B-cell-depleted T cells, or PBMCs. The dataset comprised deeply sampled blood TCRbeta repertoires from subjects exposed to, actively infected with, or recovered from COVID-19. The repertoires were released in a freely available public database intended as a resource for research on the immune response to SARS-CoV-2. The samples were drawn from the first 160 participants of the ongoing ImmuneRACE study and from about 1,200 subjects provided by 6 global collaborators. Nearly every sample came with metadata listing a de-identified subject ID, COVID-19 status, age in years and sex. Where HLA class I and class II types were available, the types were taken from metadata supplied by the sample provider, not from assay-based typing. General study outcomes and caveats: Clinical and demographic metadata were provided uncurated, with the amount varying by source and participant.

CDR1 MNHNS and CDR2 SASEGT were looked up in the germline V gene. The CDR3 spans 16 residues, from the cysteine through the phenylalanine. The CDR3 DNA has 48 bases and is translated from base 1. Cut back by 6 bases and 0 bases, the V and J ends lie 15 bases apart. Whole blood was collected in K2EDTA tubes by collaborating institutions according to the institutions' own protocols. Collaborator samples were shipped for TCRbeta analysis as frozen whole blood, isolated PBMCs, or DNA extracted from either sample type. TCRbeta CDR3 regions were amplified from genomic DNA using the immunoSEQ Assay, a bias-controlled multiplex PCR. On the study's bioinformatics: Nucleated cell counts per sample were estimated from amplification of reference gene primers within the assay. To quantify the absolute abundance of each unique TCRbeta CDR3 rearrangement, sequence reads were collapsed and filtered. For each sample, productive Simpson clonality was calculated by taking the square root of Simpson's diversity index across productive rearrangements. What TCRdb holds here is the immuneACCESS table cut down to in-frame rearrangements. Part of the clones is not present; checked against another copy, under half of the missing clones reflect an unresolved V gene, and the others are unexplained. V and J calls and clone size follow that table, whereas D and trimming were derived from the DNA. This sample lists fewer than 500,000 clones; 86% were detected once. The ten largest clones represent approximately 1.5% of the sample.

As concerns this clone: It has no known antigen specificity. Base quality data are lacking; no much larger clone is found one base away.

The chain is encoded by TRBV6-1 joined to TRBJ2-1, with an unclear D gene assignment. The sequence was obtained from a woman aged 25 to 45 with active or convalescent COVID-19. The sequenced sample consisted of peripheral blood. The CDR3 region has the sequence CASSENMGFSYNEQFF. The sequenced DNA: TGTGCCAGCAGCGAAAATATGGGCTTCTCCTACAATGAGCAGTTCTTC.